This T cell receptor (beta chain) emerged from a study of metastatic and nonmetastatic thyroid tumors. Study-level information: It was across blood and tumor or nodule tissue from malignant and benign thyroid patients that repertoires were compared.

Not a single patient had been given any form of treatment at any point before undergoing thyroid surgery. In the original workflow: The distant-metastasis classifier for papillary thyroid cancer was built from CDR3 differences across clinicopathological groups. TCRdb redid the clone calls on the PCR reads using MiXCR. The V and J calls follow TCRdb's processing rather than the paper's. The sample has approximately 8,400 clones, 44% seen once. Notes on this clone: The antigen is unknown.

Whole-study findings and limits: Benign nodules reportedly had significantly lower TCR beta diversity than malignant thyroid tumors in blood and tumor.

The CDR3 has 21 residues. Germline CDR1 DFQATT, CDR2 SNEGSKA (reference sequence). J was trimmed by 5 bases and V by 1 base; bases with no gene match: 23. The receptor was isolated from a male donor with papillary thyroid cancer or a benign thyroid nodule (not recorded which). Some clones in this sample may be carry-over from other donors' samples. This chain joins TRBV20-1 and TRBJ2-7, with 13 bases fitting TRBD2. The sequenced sample consisted of tumor tissue. CDR3 region: CSARGLQTRTSGSLVVDEQYF. Written as DNA, the CDR3 is TGCAGTGCTAGAGGTTTACAAACTAGGACTAGCGGGAGCCTCGTCGTCGACGAGCAGTACTTC.